Each of the 27 T cell receptor beta chains below was sequenced from the same sample in a study of PD-1 blockade in classical Hodgkin lymphoma. Indicated time point: cycle 4 day 1 (C4D1), after less than 7 weeks of nivolumab. All the patients suffered relapse after autologous stem cell transplantation, and brentuximab vedotin exposure differed. Generated by immunoSEQ multiplex PCR, the TCRdb table keeps only in-frame clones and is missing some. The sample has more than 30,000 clones, about 80% seen once. The material was peripheral blood mononuclear cells (PBMCs), obtained before the fourth cycle of nivolumab. The origin of the receptors is a human donor with classical Hodgkin lymphoma.

The rearrangement links TRBV27 to TRBJ1-1; TRBD1 is a possible D gene (5 bases). The V gene lost 1 base and the J gene lost 0 bases, with 15 bases spanning the gap. The germline CDR1 and CDR2 sequences are MNHEY and SMNVEV (reference sequence). The CDR3 contains 17 residues. CDR3 amino acids: CASSLLGVRAMNTEAFF. CDR3 bases: TGTGCCAGCAGTTTATTAGGGGTGAGGGCCATGAACACTGAAGCTTTCTTT.

The chain couples TRBV19 to TRBJ1-2; the D is unclear. The CDR3 has 16 amino acids. The V and J ends lost 3 bases and 1 base respectively, with 15 bases between them. Germline CDR1 and CDR2: LNHDA and SQIVND (reference sequence). The chain's CDR3 is CASSITTRGLNYGYTF. In DNA, the CDR3 is TGTGCCAGTAGTATCACGACCCGGGGTCTTAACTATGGCTACACCTTC. The variable domain in full, with the rest retrieved from reference TRBV19 and TRBJ1-2, is DGGITQSPKYLFRKEGQNVTLSCEQNLNHDAMYWYRQDPGQGLRLIYYSQIVNDFQKGDIAEGYSVSREKKESFPLTVTSAQKNPTAFYLCASSITTRGLNYGYTFGSGTRLTVV.

This chain connects TRBV20-1 to TRBJ2-5, with unresolved D. The CDR3 contains 11 residues. Germline CDR1 reads DFQATT; CDR2 reads SNEGSKA (reference sequence). Trimming stripped 2 bases from V and 2 bases from J, with 3 bases between. The CDR3: CSARRQETQYF. As DNA, the CDR3 is TGCAGTGCTAGAAGGCAAGAGACCCAGTACTTC.

This clone was counted between two and nine times. The CDR3 bases are TGTGCCAGCAGTTTAGCAGGGGACCGCAATCAGCCCCAGCATTTT. Residues: CASSLAGDRNQPQHF. The V call is TRBV28, the J call TRBJ1-5; a possible D gene is TRBD1 (6 bases). The CDR3 spans 15 residues. In germline, CDR1 is MDHEN, CDR2 SYDVKM. V lost 2 bases and J 2 bases, leaving 10 bases between the germline ends.

This clone appeared a single time. The J gene is TRBJ1-5, the V gene TRBV4-1; no definite D call. CDR1 and CDR2 (germline): MGHRA, YSYEKL. V shed 1 base and J shed 2 bases, with 9 bases lying between them. This CDR3 comprises 15 residues. The CDR3 sequence is CASSQADGGNQPQHF. In DNA, the CDR3 is TGCGCCAGCAGCCAAGCCGATGGTGGCAATCAGCCCCAGCATTTT.

The chain combines TRBV7-2 with TRBJ2-1; possible D gene TRBD1, 5 bases. V lost 1 base, J lost 12 bases, and 10 bases lay in between. Germline V gene lookup returns CDR1 SGHTA and CDR2 FQGNSA. The CDR3 has 12 amino acids. The CDR3 DNA reads as TGTGCCAGCAGCTTAGAGACAGTTCGGCAGTTCTTC. This translates into CASSLETVRQFF.

The chain uses TRBV6-5 and TRBJ1-1, with a possible D match to TRBD1 (5 bases). Per the germline V gene, CDR1 is MNHEY and CDR2 is SVGAGI. This CDR3 region has 13 residues. Between the trimmed V and J ends, which lost 6 bases and 12 bases, there was a span of 20 bases. The CDR3 region has the DNA TGTGCCAGCAGAACCCAAACGGGGCTTAGAACTTTCTTT. Amino acids: CASRTQTGLRTFF.

CDR3 sequence reads: CASSLAGLTGYSPLHF. For the CDR3, the DNA is TGCGCCAGCAGCTTGGCTGGGTTGACAGGGTATTCACCCCTCCACTTT. The chain couples TRBV5-1 to TRBJ1-6; 7 bases are shared with TRBD1. Germline CDR1 and CDR2: SGHRS and YFSETQ. The CDR3 extends over 16 amino acids. J was trimmed by 8 bases and V by 0 bases; bases with no gene match: 8.

The chain combines TRBV4-2 with TRBJ1-2; 9 nucleotides match TRBD1. This CDR3 spans 15 amino acids. V shed 2 bases and J 4 bases; nucleotides not matched to a gene: 5. Germline V lookup: CDR1 LGHNA, CDR2 YNFKEQ. The CDR3 coding sequence is TGTGCCAGCAGCCAAAGTACAGGGGGCGGCTATGGCTACACCTTC. Protein product: CASSQSTGGGYGYTF.

The CDR3 DNA is TGTGCCAGCAGCGCTACAGGGGGGCCTACAGATACGCAGTATTTT. Translated, it gives CASSATGGPTDTQYF. V usage is TRBV9 and J usage is TRBJ2-3; 8 bases line up with TRBD1. V was clipped by 3 bases and J by 3 bases; unmatched bases: 6. This CDR3 is 15 amino acids long. CDR1 is SGDLS, CDR2 YYNGEE, per germline.

This clone has a single count. This chain connects TRBV28 to TRBJ2-3; 7 bases map to TRBD1. The ends lost 6 bases at V and 0 bases at J; junction bases unmatched: 9. The CDR3 is 16 residues long. In germline, CDR1 is MDHEN, CDR2 SYDVKM. The CDR3 DNA reads TGTGCCAGCAGGCAACTACAGGGGTTTAGCACAGATACGCAGTATTTT. Protein sequence: CASRQLQGFSTDTQYF.

This clone has a single count. The J gene is TRBJ2-1, the V gene TRBV29-1; D may match TRBD1 or TRBD2 (6 bases each). From germline, CDR1 is SQVTM and CDR2 ANQGSEA. CDR3 size: 13 residues. Trimming removed 1 base at V and 6 bases at J, with 10 bases between. The CDR3 spells CSVEGGAGNEQFF. Here the CDR3 DNA reads TGCAGCGTTGAAGGGGGGGCAGGCAATGAGCAGTTCTTC.

The chain uses TRBV29-1 and TRBJ2-2; TRBD2 agrees at 7 bases. V was pared by 3 bases and J by 1 base, with 2 bases of the junction left unmatched. The CDR3 is made up of 14 amino acids. In germline, CDR1 is SQVTM, CDR2 ANQGSEA. CDR3 region: CSVDERGNTGELFF. CDR3 in DNA: TGCAGCGTTGACGAGCGGGGGAACACCGGGGAGCTGTTTTTT.

The chain uses TRBV11-2 and TRBJ1-6; tentative D call: TRBD1 (6 bases). V was clipped by 1 base and J by 6 bases, with 10 bases between them. Germline V gives CDR1 SGHAT, CDR2 FQNNGV. There are 15 residues in the CDR3. The CDR3 DNA is TGTGCCAGCAGCTTAGCAGGGGCCTTTAATTCACCCCTCCACTTT. Translated: CASSLAGAFNSPLHF.

V and J are TRBV7-2 and TRBJ1-2, with D uncertain. The CDR3 consists of 15 residues. The germline V gene has CDR1 SGHTA and CDR2 FQGNSA. The ends were cut back, 7 bases at V and 4 bases at J, with 19 bases in the middle. The CDR3 loop reads CASTLPGLVAYGYTF. The CDR3 DNA follows: TGTGCCAGCACCCTCCCGGGTTTGGTAGCCTATGGCTACACCTTC.

The chain couples TRBV28 to TRBJ1-1; D is unresolved. The CDR3 is 13 amino acids. V was trimmed by 2 bases and J by 0 bases, leaving 4 bases between them. In germline, CDR1 is MDHEN, CDR2 SYDVKM. CDR3 sequence: CASSLHLNTEAFF. The DNA for the CDR3 is TGTGCCAGCAGTTTACACCTGAACACTGAAGCTTTCTTT.

The V gene is TRBV27, the J gene TRBJ2-2; 8 bases fit TRBD1. Germline-derived CDR1 and CDR2 are MNHEY and SMNVEV (reference sequence). The CDR3 is 16 residues long. With V trimmed by 5 bases and J by 0 bases, 5 bases remained unmatched. The CDR3 DNA reads TGTGCCAGCAGTGGACCGGGACAGGCGAACACCGGGGAGCTGTTTTTT. This translates into CASSGPGQANTGELFF.

This clone was found once. The chain recombines TRBV28 with TRBJ2-4; 7 bases are shared with TRBD2. The CDR3 contains 16 residues. Germline-derived CDR1 and CDR2 are MDHEN and SYDVKM. The ends lost 2 bases at V and 3 bases at J; junction bases unmatched: 7. The CDR3: CASSLPSGDRKNIQYF. In nucleotides, the CDR3 is TGTGCCAGCAGTTTACCAAGCGGGGACCGCAAAAACATTCAGTACTTC.

This sequence joins TRBV29-1 and TRBJ1-1, with D tentatively TRBD1 (6 bases). Germline loops: CDR1 SQVTM, CDR2 ANQGSEA. The CDR3 has 12 residues. V gave up 6 bases and J gave up 11 bases, with 19 bases separating them. This CDR3 reads CSVLDRGSRAFF. The CDR3 DNA follows: TGCAGCGTCCTGGATAGGGGGAGTCGGGCTTTCTTT.

The chain couples TRBV27 to TRBJ1-1; no clear D gene. From germline, CDR1 is MNHEY and CDR2 SMNVEV (reference sequence). The V end lost 7 bases, the J end lost 11 bases, and 23 bases lay between the germline ends. The CDR3 contains 14 residues. CDR3 sequence reads: CASKVTLDGLEAFF. The CDR3 nucleotides are TGTGCCAGCAAAGTTACTCTTGACGGATTAGAGGCTTTCTTT.

The chain uses TRBV28 and TRBJ2-6; 11 bases line up with TRBD1. The CDR3 runs 18 residues. Germline CDR1 is MDHEN and CDR2 is SYDVKM. V shed 4 bases and J 1 base; nucleotides not matched to a gene: 6. In nucleotides, the CDR3 is TGTGCCAGCAGTTCCTGGACAGGGGGCGCGTCTGGGGCCAACGTCCTGACTTTC. Its translation is CASSSWTGGASGANVLTF.

The rearrangement links TRBV7-9 to TRBJ2-3; D tentatively reads TRBD1 or TRBD2 (5 bases each). In germline, CDR1 is SEHNR, CDR2 FQNEAQ (reference sequence). This CDR3 comprises 16 residues. The V and J ends lost 1 base and 1 base respectively, with 12 bases between them. CDR3 sequence (DNA): TGTGCCAGCAGCTTAGACGTGTTGGGGGGCACAGATACGCAGTATTTT. It encodes CASSLDVLGGTDTQYF.

This chain uses TRBV7-2 with TRBJ1-2; D is unresolved. CDR1 SGHTA and CDR2 FQGNSA come from the germline V gene. V was cut by 1 base and J by 7 bases, with 25 bases left in between. This CDR3 is built from 18 residues. CDR3 region: CASSLGRTGMLTSGGYTF. The DNA for the CDR3 is TGTGCCAGCAGCTTAGGACGAACCGGGATGCTAACGTCGGGTGGCTACACCTTC.

The chain links TRBV7-2 to TRBJ1-2; 10 positions agree with TRBD1. The V gene's germline CDR1 is SGHTA and CDR2 FQGNSA. Trimming cost V 6 bases and J 4 bases; bases outside gene matches: 8. This CDR3 is 15 amino acids long. CDR3: CASRQRQGATYGYTF. For the CDR3, the DNA is TGTGCCAGCAGACAAAGACAGGGGGCTACCTATGGCTACACCTTC. Full variable domain (missing parts from reference TRBV7-2 and TRBJ1-2): GAGVSQSPSNKVTEKGKDVELRCDPISGHTALYWYRQSLGQGLEFLIYFQGNSAPDKSGLPSDRFSAERTGGSVSTLTIQRTQQEDSAVYLCASRQRQGATYGYTFGSGTRLTVV.

The rearrangement links TRBV2 to TRBJ1-1, with 11 bases aligning to TRBD1. V shed 5 bases, J shed 11 bases, and the junction held 7 bases outside the gene matches. This CDR3 has 13 amino acids. Germline-derived CDR1 and CDR2 are SNHLY and FYNNEI. The CDR3 DNA is TGTGCCAGCAGTTCGGACAGGGGGCGCGGGGCTTTCTTT. Its protein is CASSSDRGRGAFF.

The chain carries TRBV11-2 and TRBJ1-1; D is uncertain. The V gene lost 2 bases and the J gene lost 10 bases, with 5 bases spanning the gap. The CDR3 totals 10 residues. The germline gives CDR1 SGHAT, CDR2 FQNNGV. CDR3 in DNA: TGTGCCAGCAGCTTAACCAGAGCTTTCTTT. Protein sequence: CASSLTRAFF. Combining the CDR3 with reference TRBV11-2 and TRBJ1-1 gives the whole variable domain EAGVAQSPRYKIIEKRQSVAFWCNPISGHATLYWYQQILGQGPKLLIQFQNNGVVDDSQLPKDRFSAERLKGVDSTLKIQPAKLEDSAVYLCASSLTRAFFGQGTRLTVV.

V is TRBV4-1 and J is TRBJ2-7; D not resolved. Germline CDR1 MGHRA, CDR2 YSYEKL. V was trimmed by 5 bases and J by 0 bases, leaving 14 bases between them. CDR3 length equals 15 residues. CDR3 nucleotide sequence: TGCGCCAGCAGCTTCAGCGACTCAAGCTCCTACGAGCAGTACTTC. Translating gives CASSFSDSSSYEQYF.